This T cell receptor (beta chain) was sequenced in a study of response to subunit inactivated influenza vaccine. Whole-study results and caveats: There was a suggestion from the authors that each seasonal influenza vaccination recruits few new T cells.

TCRdb re-analysed the RT-PCR reads in MiXCR, keeping a single row per CDR3 protein. The repertoire holds about 700,000 distinct CDR3 sequences, with 15% to 18% as singletons. This clonotype was seen only a few times. Its antigen is unidentified. Losses at the gene ends were 5 bases for V and 4 bases for J; bases not matched to a gene: 10. The CDR3 consists of 15 residues. CDR1 and CDR2 from the germline V gene are DFQATT and SNEGSKA (reference sequence). This receptor was identified in a man aged 45-65 years who received an inactivated influenza vaccine. This chain connects TRBV20-1 to TRBJ2-3, with 9 positions matching TRBD2. The sample here was PBMCs from blood, taken 12 days after vaccination. The CDR3 loop is CSAVGTSPWADTQYF. As DNA, the CDR3 is TGCAGTGCTGTCGGGACTAGCCCCTGGGCAGATACGCAGTATTTT.